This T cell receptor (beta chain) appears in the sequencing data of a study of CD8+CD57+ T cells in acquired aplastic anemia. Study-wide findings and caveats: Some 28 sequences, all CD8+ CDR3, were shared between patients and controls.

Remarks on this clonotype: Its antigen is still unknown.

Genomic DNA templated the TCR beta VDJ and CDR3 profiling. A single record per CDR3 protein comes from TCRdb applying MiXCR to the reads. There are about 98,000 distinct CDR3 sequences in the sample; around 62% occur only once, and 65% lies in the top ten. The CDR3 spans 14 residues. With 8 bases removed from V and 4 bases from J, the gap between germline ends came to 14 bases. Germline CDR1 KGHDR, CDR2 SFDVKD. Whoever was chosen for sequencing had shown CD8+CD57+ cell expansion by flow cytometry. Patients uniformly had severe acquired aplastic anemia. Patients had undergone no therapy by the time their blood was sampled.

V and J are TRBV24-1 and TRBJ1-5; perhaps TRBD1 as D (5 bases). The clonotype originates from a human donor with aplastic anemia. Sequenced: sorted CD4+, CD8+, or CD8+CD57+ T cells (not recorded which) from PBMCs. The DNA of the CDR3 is TGTGCCACCATGGCTGACGGGGGGAATCAGCCCCAGCATTTT. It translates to CATMADGGNQPQHF.